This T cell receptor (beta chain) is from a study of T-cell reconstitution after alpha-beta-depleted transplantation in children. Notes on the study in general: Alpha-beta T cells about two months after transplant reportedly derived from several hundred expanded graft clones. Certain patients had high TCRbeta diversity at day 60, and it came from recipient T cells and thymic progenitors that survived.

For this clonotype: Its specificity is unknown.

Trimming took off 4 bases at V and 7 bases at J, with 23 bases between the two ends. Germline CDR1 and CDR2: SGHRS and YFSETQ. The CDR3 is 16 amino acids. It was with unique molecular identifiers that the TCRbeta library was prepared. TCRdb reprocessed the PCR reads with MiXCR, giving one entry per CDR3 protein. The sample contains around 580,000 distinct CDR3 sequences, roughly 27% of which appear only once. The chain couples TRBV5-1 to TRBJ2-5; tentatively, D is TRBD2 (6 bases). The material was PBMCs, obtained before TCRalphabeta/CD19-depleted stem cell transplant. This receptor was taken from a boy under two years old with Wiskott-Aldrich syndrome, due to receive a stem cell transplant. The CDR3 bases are TGCGCCAGCAGCCCGATAGCGGATTCGATTTTTCGGACCCAGTACTTC. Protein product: CASSPIADSIFRTQYF.